This T cell receptor beta chain was captured by sequencing in a study of human T cells and chemical hapten exposure. Overall study: Epicutaneous patch tests delivered 0.01% DPC to the upper back, with evaluation at 6 days.

Germline CDR1 reads WSHSY; CDR2 reads SAAADI. The CDR3 has 12 amino acids. Time point reported: patch test 1, 2 weeks after DPC sensitization. Treatment given: therapeutic diphenylcyclopropenone sensitization with weekly scalp DPC. The starting material, unfractionated whole blood, was used for total RNA extraction. TCRdb independently ran MiXCR on the RACE reads; one entry per CDR3 protein. The data contain some 110,000 distinct CDR3 sequences, over 10% of them singletons. About this clonotype itself: Its antigen is currently unknown.

Study-level points and caveats: Controls formed significantly fewer large CDR3 similarity clusters than expanded TCRs did. TCRs exceeding 1 in 1000 frequency stayed unchanged with DPC sensitization.

Sequenced material: whole blood, taken in connection with sensitization to the hapten diphenylcyclopropenone (DPC). V usage is TRBV10-2 and J usage is TRBJ1-3; the D is unclear. The receptor's source is a woman aged 45-65 years with alopecia areata. Some clones in this sample may be carry-over from other donors' samples. The CDR3 sequence is CATTGIGNTIYF. The DNA for the CDR3 is TGCGCTACAACGGGGATTGGAAACACCATATATTTT.